These T cell receptor beta chains were read from a single sample in a study of response to subunit inactivated influenza vaccine. One entry per CDR3 protein, called by TCRdb with MiXCR from the RT-PCR reads. Of fewer than 400,000 distinct CDR3 sequences in the sample, less than 25% were seen once. Sequenced material: PBMCs from blood, taken less than 22 months after vaccination. These receptors came from a man in his fifties or sixties who received an inactivated influenza vaccine. Each CDR3 is given with its conserved first and last residue. D genes are given only for firm matches. For some rows the clone size is stated as once, few or many, or as a class when expanded; others skip it.

D: -; J: TRBJ1-6; size: many; V: TRBV2; DNA: TGTGCCAGCAGTGAGACCCCCACAAATAATTCACCCCTCCACTTT; CDR3: CASSETPTNNSPLHF
D: -; J: TRBJ1-6; size: few; V: TRBV12-3/TRBV12-4; DNA: TGTGCCAGCAGTTTACAGGGCTCAATTTCACCCCTCCACTTT; CDR3: CASSLQGSISPLHF
D: TRBD1; J: TRBJ1-5; size: many; V: TRBV25-1; DNA: TGTGCCAGCAGTGGACAGGGGGTCAATCAGCCCCAGCATTTT; CDR3: CASSGQGVNQPQHF
D: TRBD1; J: TRBJ1-5; size: few; V: TRBV23-1; DNA: TGCGCCAGCAGTCAATCAGGACAGGGGACAAATCAGCCCCAGCATTTT; CDR3: CASSQSGQGTNQPQHF
D: -; J: TRBJ1-2; size: -; V: TRBV14; DNA: TGTGCCAGCAGCCAGATACCAGCCGCTAACTATGGCTACACCTTC; CDR3: CASSQIPAANYGYTF
D: -; J: TRBJ2-7; size: -; V: TRBV15; DNA: TGTGCCACCAGCAGAGTGAGGGCTGGGGAGCAGTACTTC; CDR3: CATSRVRAGEQYF
D: TRBD1; J: TRBJ1-5; size: few; V: TRBV19; DNA: TGTGCCAGTAGCCAGGGACAGGGAAAATTTCAGCCCCAGCATTTT; CDR3: CASSQGQGKFQPQHF
D: -; J: TRBJ2-1; size: few; V: TRBV6-2/TRBV6-3; DNA: TGTGCCAGCAGTTACACCCGGCGGAGGTACAATGAGCAGTTCTTC; CDR3: CASSYTRRRYNEQFF
D: -; J: TRBJ2-1; size: -; V: TRBV15; DNA: TGTGCCACCAGCGGGACCGTGGGTCAGTGGGCCCAGGAGCAGTTCTTC; CDR3: CATSGTVGQWAQEQFF
D: -; J: TRBJ2-3; size: few; V: TRBV28; DNA: TGTGCCAGCAGTTTATTGGGGGATCTGGCAGATACGCAGTATTTT; CDR3: CASSLLGDLADTQYF
D: -; J: TRBJ2-2; size: few; V: TRBV4-2; DNA: TGTGCCAGCAGCCAGGGCGGAACGGACAGTACCCGGGAGCTGTTTTTT; CDR3: CASSQGGTDSTRELFF
D: TRBD2; J: TRBJ2-2; size: once; V: TRBV7-8; DNA: TGTGCCAGCAGCCCTCAGCGGGAGCCGACTAGGGAGCTGTTTTTT; CDR3: CASSPQREPTRELFF
D: -; J: TRBJ1-2; size: many; V: TRBV6-1; DNA: TGTGCCAGCAGTGAAGCGCGACTCTCCGCCTATGGCTACACCTTC; CDR3: CASSEARLSAYGYTF
D: TRBD1; J: TRBJ2-3; size: -; V: TRBV20-1; DNA: TGCAGTGCAAGAGGCAGGGGGTTCACAGATACGCAGTATTTT; CDR3: CSARGRGFTDTQYF